This entry features one T cell receptor (beta chain) sequence. Its antigen is still unknown. Sequenced with the Oncomine TCR Beta short-read assay was DNA taken from cultured CD4+ T cells. TCRdb ran MiXCR on the PCR reads and lists one entry per CDR3 protein. The profile shows around 10,000 distinct CDR3 sequences, around 42% of them singletons. The treatment was: approximately 11-day PBMC culture with coronavirus spike peptide pools or control peptides (ViraFEST assay). V was clipped by 5 bases and J by 4 bases; unmatched bases: 4. The CDR3 loop spans 13 amino acids. Germline lookup yields CDR1 DFQATT and CDR2 SNEGSKA (reference sequence). This record comes from a study of vaccination and CD4 T cells after COVID-19. Looking at the study overall: The convalescents were made up of six males and four females, two of whom were Hispanic.

The V gene is TRBV20-1, the J gene TRBJ1-2; 10 nucleotides match TRBD1. This sequence originates from a human donor who had recovered from COVID-19. Material for sequencing was CD4+ T cells from blood, cultured in vitro. CDR3 sequence reads: CSAQGQGVYGYTF. DNA for the CDR3: TGCAGTGCTCAAGGACAGGGGGTCTATGGCTACACCTTC.